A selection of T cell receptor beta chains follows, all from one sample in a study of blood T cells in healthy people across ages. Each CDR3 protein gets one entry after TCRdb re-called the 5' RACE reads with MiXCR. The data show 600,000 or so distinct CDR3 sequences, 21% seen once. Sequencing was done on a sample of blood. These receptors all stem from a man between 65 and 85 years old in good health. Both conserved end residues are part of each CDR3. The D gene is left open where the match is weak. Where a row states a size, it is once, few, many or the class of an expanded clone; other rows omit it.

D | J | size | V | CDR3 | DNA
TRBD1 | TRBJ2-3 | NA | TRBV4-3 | CASSQGPGQEADTQYF | TGCGCCAGCAGCCAAGGGCCGGGACAGGAGGCAGATACGCAGTATTTT
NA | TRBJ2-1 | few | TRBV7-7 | CASSPLTHRVNYNEQFF | TGTGCTAGCAGCCCGCTAACCCACAGGGTGAATTACAATGAGCAGTTCTTC
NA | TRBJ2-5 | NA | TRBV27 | CASSFYGRGGVVAQYF | TGTGCCAGCAGTTTTTATGGCAGGGGAGGGGTTGTGGCCCAGTACTTC
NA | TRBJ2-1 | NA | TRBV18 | CASSPDSREQFF | TGTGCCAGCTCACCCGATTCGAGGGAGCAGTTCTTC
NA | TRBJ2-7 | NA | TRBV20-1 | CSAREGTGFYEQYF | TGCAGTGCTAGAGAGGGAACAGGGTTTTACGAGCAGTACTTC
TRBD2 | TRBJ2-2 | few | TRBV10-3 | CAISESAGVEKLFF | TGTGCCATCAGTGAGTCAGCGGGAGTGGAGAAGCTGTTTTTT
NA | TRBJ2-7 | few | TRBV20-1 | CSATLGDEQYF | TGCAGTGCTACTTTGGGTGACGAGCAGTACTTC
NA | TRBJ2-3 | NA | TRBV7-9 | CASSLMTTSTDTQYF | TGTGCCAGCAGCTTAATGACAACAAGCACAGATACGCAGTATTTT
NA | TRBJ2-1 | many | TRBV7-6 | CASSPQESSYNEQFF | TGTGCCAGCAGCCCCCAGGAAAGCTCCTACAATGAGCAGTTCTTC
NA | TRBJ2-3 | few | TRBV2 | CASSENSAPRDTQYF | TGTGCCAGCAGTGAAAACAGCGCCCCAAGAGATACGCAGTATTTT
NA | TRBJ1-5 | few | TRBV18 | CASSPSVLGVQPQHF | TGTGCCAGCTCACCTTCCGTTTTAGGGGTCCAGCCCCAGCATTTT
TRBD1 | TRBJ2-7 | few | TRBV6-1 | CASSPTGNEQYF | TGTGCCAGCAGCCCGACAGGGAACGAGCAGTACTTC
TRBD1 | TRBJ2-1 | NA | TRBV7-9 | CASSSDRAQQFF | TGTGCCAGCAGCTCGGACAGGGCACAGCAGTTCTTC
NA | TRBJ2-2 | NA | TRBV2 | CASSEWAGRNTGELFF | TGTGCCAGCAGTGAATGGGCGGGACGTAACACCGGGGAGCTGTTTTTT
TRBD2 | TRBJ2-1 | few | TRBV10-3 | CAISESAGGKDEQFF | TGTGCCATCAGCGAATCGGCGGGAGGGAAGGATGAGCAGTTCTTC
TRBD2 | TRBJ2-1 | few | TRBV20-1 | CSARVASGRAHYNEQFF | TGCAGTGCTAGAGTGGCTAGCGGGAGGGCCCACTACAATGAGCAGTTCTTC
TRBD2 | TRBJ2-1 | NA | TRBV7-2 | CVSSLRTGTKLYNEQFF | TGTGTCAGCAGCTTACGAACCGGGACTAAACTATACAATGAGCAGTTCTTC
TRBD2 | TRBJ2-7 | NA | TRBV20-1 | CSAIAPERGSKEQYF | TGCAGTGCCATAGCGCCTGAGCGGGGGAGCAAGGAGCAGTACTTC
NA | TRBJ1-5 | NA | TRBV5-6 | CASSLGALDSNQPQHF | TGTGCCAGCAGCCTGGGTGCACTGGATAGCAATCAGCCCCAGCATTTT
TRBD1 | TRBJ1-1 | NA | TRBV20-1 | CSARPGTGKAEAFF | TGCAGTGCTAGACCCGGGACAGGGAAGGCTGAAGCTTTCTTT
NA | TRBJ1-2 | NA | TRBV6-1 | CASSEAQVNYGYTF | TGTGCCAGCAGTGAAGCGCAGGTTAACTATGGCTACACCTTC
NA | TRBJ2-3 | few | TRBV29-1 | CSAEFRAGGTDTQYF | TGCAGCGCTGAATTTAGGGCAGGAGGCACAGATACGCAGTATTTT
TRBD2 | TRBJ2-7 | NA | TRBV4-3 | CASSQGLAGHYEQYF | TGCGCCAGCAGCCAAGGGCTAGCGGGCCACTACGAGCAGTACTTC
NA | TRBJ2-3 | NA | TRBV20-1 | CSARVISTDTQYF | TGCAGTGCTAGAGTAATCTCCACAGATACGCAGTATTTT
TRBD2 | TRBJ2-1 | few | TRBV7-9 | CASSLTSGRVGNEQFF | TGTGCCAGCAGCTTGACTAGCGGGAGAGTGGGCAATGAGCAGTTCTTC
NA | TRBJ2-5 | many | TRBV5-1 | CASSLEPPSYQETQYF | TGCGCCAGCAGCTTGGAACCTCCCTCGTACCAAGAGACCCAGTACTTC
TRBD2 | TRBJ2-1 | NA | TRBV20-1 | CSAIGLAVHNEQFF | TGCAGTGCAATCGGACTAGCGGTACACAATGAGCAGTTCTTC